The 12 T cell receptor beta chains given below trace back to one sample, sequenced in a study of persistence of HIV-infected CD4 T cells. Their antigen targets remain unknown. The immunoSEQ assay was version 4, run in survey mode. The assay was immunoSEQ multiplex PCR, and TCRdb's table has in-frame clones only and misses some. The sample includes 40,000 to 45,000 clones, 89% of them seen just once. Cells were stimulated nonspecifically with anti-CD3/anti-CD28 magnetic beads. Sorting of responding CD4+ T cells relied on upregulated CD40 ligand together with CD69. The sequences come from CD4+ T cells sorted from PBMCs after approximately 18-hour stimulation, collected from a patient who received antiretroviral therapy. Receptors were obtained from an adult man with HIV who was CMV-seropositive.

The rearrangement joins TRBV4-1 to TRBJ1-1; D is ambiguous. This CDR3 has 14 amino acids. The V end was cut by 1 base, the J end by 8 bases, with 14 bases between. The V gene's germline CDR1 is MGHRA and CDR2 YSYEKL. This CDR3 is CASSQVQEGREAFF. The CDR3 DNA reads TGCGCCAGCAGCCAAGTTCAGGAGGGTAGGGAAGCTTTCTTT.

V is TRBV6-5 and J is TRBJ2-7; 9 bases match TRBD1. The CDR3 totals 14 residues. V gave up 4 bases and J gave up 3 bases; unmatched junction bases: 4. Germline-derived CDR1 and CDR2 are MNHEY and SVGAGI. The CDR3, as DNA: TGTGCCAGCAGTTCCGGACAGGGGAACTACGAGCAGTACTTC. Its protein product is CASSSGQGNYEQYF.

This chain uses TRBV19 with TRBJ1-1, with 8 bases aligning to TRBD1. The CDR3 consists of 15 residues. V gave up 6 bases and J gave up 4 bases; unmatched junction bases: 10. Germline loops: CDR1 LNHDA, CDR2 SQIVND (reference sequence). This CDR3 reads CASRKPGGRVTEAFF. CDR3 nucleotides: TGTGCCAGTAGAAAGCCAGGGGGCAGGGTCACTGAAGCTTTCTTT.

This clone occurred once. The chain links TRBV2 to TRBJ1-1, with D possibly being TRBD1 (5 bases). V lost 7 bases to trimming and J lost 1 base, with 13 bases between them. The CDR3 length is 14 residues. Per germline, CDR1 SNHLY and CDR2 FYNNEI. The DNA of the CDR3 is TGTGCCAGCAACGAGTGGGGGGAGAACACTGAAGCTTTCTTT. Residues: CASNEWGENTEAFF.

This chain uses TRBV4-2 with TRBJ2-7; D is perhaps TRBD1 or TRBD2 (6 bases each). This CDR3 is 14 amino acids long. The germline V and J ends were trimmed by 0 bases and 6 bases, with 12 bases remaining between them. From germline, CDR1 is LGHNA and CDR2 YNFKEQ. The CDR3 is CASSQESGAVEQYF. The DNA of the CDR3 is TGTGCCAGCAGCCAAGAGTCGGGGGCAGTCGAGCAGTACTTC.

V gene TRBV6-5 combines with J gene TRBJ1-1; D perhaps matches TRBD1 (6 bases). This CDR3 region has 16 residues. The germline V and J ends were trimmed by 2 bases and 3 bases, with 16 bases remaining between them. From germline, CDR1 is MNHEY and CDR2 SVGAGI. This CDR3 is CASSYAAAGADTEAFF. The CDR3 DNA is TGTGCCAGCAGTTACGCGGCAGCGGGGGCGGACACTGAAGCTTTCTTT.

The chain joins TRBV19 to TRBJ1-5; D perhaps matches TRBD1 (6 bases). The V end lost 6 bases, the J end lost 0 bases, and 12 bases lay between the germline ends. CDR3 length: 15 amino acids. In germline, CDR1 is LNHDA, CDR2 SQIVND (reference sequence). DNA for the CDR3: TGTGCCAGTAGCATACAGGGATATAGCAATCAGCCCCAGCATTTT. It is translated as CASSIQGYSNQPQHF.

The V and J genes are TRBV5-1 and TRBJ1-1; D is possibly TRBD1 (5 bases). V was clipped by 1 base and J by 0 bases, with 10 bases between them. The CDR3 runs 15 residues. Germline V gene sequence: CDR1 SGHRS, CDR2 YFSETQ. CDR3 DNA sequence: TGCGCCAGCAGCTTGTGGGGACGTTTGAACACTGAAGCTTTCTTT. Protein: CASSLWGRLNTEAFF.

This sequence joins TRBV7-2 and TRBJ1-6; D unclear. CDR1 and CDR2 from the germline V gene are SGHTA and FQGNSA. The CDR3 is 13 amino acids. V was shortened by 6 bases and J by 9 bases, with 12 bases between the two germline ends. The CDR3 DNA sequence: TGTGCCAGCAGTTATGATACTGTTTCACCCCTCCACTTT. Protein: CASSYDTVSPLHF.

The chain has TRBV2 and TRBJ1-5, with D possibly being TRBD1 (5 bases). CDR1 is SNHLY, CDR2 FYNNEI, per germline. Between the trimmed V and J ends, which lost 6 bases and 4 bases, there was a span of 13 bases. The CDR3 spans 14 residues. As DNA, the CDR3 is TGTGCCAGCAGCGCCGGGACTGTTAATCAGCCCCAGCATTTT. Protein sequence: CASSAGTVNQPQHF.

The chain links TRBV28 to TRBJ1-1; a possible D gene is TRBD1 (6 bases). V gave up 3 bases and J gave up 0 bases, with 11 bases separating them. CDR3 length: 15 amino acids. Per germline, CDR1 MDHEN and CDR2 SYDVKM. As DNA, the CDR3 is TGTGCCAGCAGTTTGGATGGGGGCATGAACACTGAAGCTTTCTTT. Protein product: CASSLDGGMNTEAFF.

This chain connects TRBV19 to TRBJ2-3, with 10 nucleotides matching TRBD2. With 7 bases clipped from V and 7 bases from J, the junction kept 8 bases outside the gene matches. The germline CDR1 and CDR2 sequences are LNHDA and SQIVND (reference sequence). The CDR3 length is 14 residues. This chain's CDR3 is CASMERGGLNTQYF. The CDR3 nucleotides are TGTGCCAGTATGGAGCGGGGGGGCCTAAATACGCAGTATTTT.